The next 7 T cell receptor beta chains were all read from a single sample in a study of T-cell memory formation after mild COVID-19 (dated by TCRdb to 2020 to 2022). The library was made by 5' RACE. The sequencer was an Illumina NovaSeq 6000. TCRdb reprocessed the public reads (quality trimming at Q25 with fastp, clone calling with MiXCR) and kept in-frame beta chains. Under each unique CDR3 protein, matching rows form one entry showing the most common genes and DNA. For this sample there are over 150,000 distinct CDR3 sequences; roughly 13% appear just once. Jointly, the top ten make up 3% to 4% of the sample. The specimen was PBMCs or a T cell subset sorted from them (not recorded which). The receptors stem from a man in his late teens or twenties who had mild COVID-19 (a few samples of this study predate the infection). The sample titles of this study are shuffled in the database, so cell type and time point are left out; the donor was told from shared clones.

This chain's CDR3 is CASSRDRGYTGELFF. CDR3 in DNA: TGTGCCAGCAGCCGGGACAGGGGGTACACCGGGGAGCTGTTTTTT. The V and J genes are TRBV11-2 and TRBJ2-2, with TRBD1 identical over 11 bases. This CDR3 is built from 15 residues. Germline values: CDR1 SGHAT, CDR2 FQNNGV. V trimming: 5 bases; J trimming: 3 bases; junction bases outside the gene matches: 2.

There are many counts of this clonotype. This sequence joins TRBV27 and TRBJ2-2; D ambiguous. The germline V and J ends were trimmed by 7 bases and 0 bases, with 6 bases remaining between them. This CDR3 is 13 amino acids long. Germline V gives CDR1 MNHEY, CDR2 SMNVEV (reference sequence). The chain's CDR3 is CASMGSNTGELFF. In DNA, the CDR3 is TGTGCCAGCATGGGGTCGAACACCGGGGAGCTGTTTTTT.

The table lists this clonotype with a few counts. The chain employs TRBV5-1 and TRBJ2-3; D is unclear. This CDR3 contains 15 residues. The V end lost 0 bases, the J end lost 6 bases, and 14 bases lay between the germline ends. The germline V gene has CDR1 SGHRS and CDR2 YFSETQ. CDR3 nucleotides: TGCGCCAGCAGCTTGGCCGTTAGTTACAGTGATACGCAGTATTTT. Encoded protein: CASSLAVSYSDTQYF.

This clonotype appeared a few times. The V call is TRBV20-1, the J call TRBJ2-7, with 7 bases fitting TRBD2. Germline CDR1 and CDR2: DFQATT and SNEGSKA (reference sequence). The CDR3 sequence is 15 residues long. Trimming cost V 5 bases and J 0 bases; bases outside gene matches: 10. The CDR3 nucleotides read TGCAGTGCTGGGCTTGGGGGGGGTGGCTCCTACGAGCAGTACTTC. Its translation is CSAGLGGGGSYEQYF.

V gene TRBV6-5 combines with J gene TRBJ1-1, with TRBD1 identical over 9 bases. This CDR3 is 16 amino acids long. V shed 5 bases, J shed 0 bases, and the junction held 7 bases outside the gene matches. The germline CDR1 and CDR2 sequences are MNHEY and SVGAGI. This chain's CDR3 is CASSTPGQGVNTEAFF. The CDR3 DNA reads TGTGCCAGCAGTACTCCGGGACAGGGTGTGAACACTGAAGCTTTCTTT.

V and J are TRBV9 and TRBJ2-3, with a weak D call TRBD1 (5 bases). Germline V gives CDR1 SGDLS, CDR2 YYNGEE. The CDR3 is made up of 13 amino acids. V lost 1 base to trimming and J lost 3 bases, with 6 bases between them. CDR3 region: CASSVQGTDTQYF. In nucleotides, the CDR3 is TGTGCCAGCAGCGTACAGGGTACAGATACGCAGTATTTT.

This clonotype turned up a few times. The V gene is TRBV7-6, the J gene TRBJ2-5; D call uncertain. The CDR3 loop spans 14 amino acids. Per the germline V gene, CDR1 is SGHVS and CDR2 is FNYEAQ. The ends were cut back, 3 bases at V and 2 bases at J, with 10 bases in the middle. The CDR3 DNA follows: TGTGCCAGCAGCTTCCAGGATGGACAAGAGACCCAGTACTTC. Amino acids: CASSFQDGQETQYF.